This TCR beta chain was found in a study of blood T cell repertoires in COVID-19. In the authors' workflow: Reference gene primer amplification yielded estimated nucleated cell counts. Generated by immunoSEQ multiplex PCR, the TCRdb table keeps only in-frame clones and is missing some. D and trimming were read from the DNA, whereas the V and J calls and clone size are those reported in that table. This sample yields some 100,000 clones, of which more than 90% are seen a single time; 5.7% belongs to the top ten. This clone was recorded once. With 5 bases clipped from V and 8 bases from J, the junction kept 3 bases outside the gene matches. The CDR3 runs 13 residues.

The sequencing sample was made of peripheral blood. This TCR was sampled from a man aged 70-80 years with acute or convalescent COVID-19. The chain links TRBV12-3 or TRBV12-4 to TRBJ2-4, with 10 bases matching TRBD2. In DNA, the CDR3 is TGTGCCAGCAGTCCCAGCGGGAGGGACATTCAGTACTTC. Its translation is CASSPSGRDIQYF.